This is a list of T cell receptor beta chains from one sample in a study of cytomegalovirus exposure and HLA in healthy donors. The repertoire was sequenced with immunoSEQ multiplex PCR; TCRdb's copy has only in-frame clones and lacks some. The sample contains tens of thousands of clones, over 90% of which appear only once. The sequenced material came from PBMCs. The receptors stem from a woman aged 18-29 years in good health and CMV-seropositive. Each CDR3 is given with its conserved first and last residue. A D gene is named only where the DNA matches it firmly. Some rows have no size entry. The others give once, few or many, or a class for an expanded clone.

DNA	CDR3	V	J	length	size	D
TGTGCCAGCAGCTTGGACAGGGGAACAGATACGCAGTATTTT	CASSLDRGTDTQYF	TRBV7-9	TRBJ2-3	14	NA	TRBD1
TGTGCCAGCAGTGGACAGGGGGCAGGGGAGACCCAGTACTTC	CASSGQGAGETQYF	TRBV6-5	TRBJ2-5	14	NA	TRBD1
TGCGCCAGCAGCTTGGGACTAGCGGGGGGGATCGATGAGCAGTTCTTC	CASSLGLAGGIDEQFF	TRBV5-1	TRBJ2-1	16	NA	TRBD2
TGCGCCAGCAGCCCCCCGGGACAGGGGGTAAACACCGGGGAGCTGTTTTTT	CASSPPGQGVNTGELFF	TRBV5-1	TRBJ2-2	17	NA	TRBD1
TGCGCCAGCAGCACAACTAGAGACGGGGAGCTGTTTTTT	CASSTTRDGELFF	TRBV4-3	TRBJ2-2	13	NA	NA
TGCGCCAGCAGCTTGGTGCCGGGCCCCAGGGATGGCTACACCTTC	CASSLVPGPRDGYTF	TRBV5-1	TRBJ1-2	15	NA	NA
TGTGCCAGCAGCTTGCAGTATTATGGCTACACCTTC	CASSLQYYGYTF	TRBV5-6	TRBJ1-2	12	NA	NA
TGTGCCAGCAGCAAAGGACAAAACGCCCCGCAAACCGCAAGGGGCACTGAAGCTTTCTTT	CASSKGQNAPQTARGTEAFF	TRBV21-1	TRBJ1-1	20	NA	NA
TGTGCCAGCAGCTTAGCGCCCCAGGGAGGCCCAGATACGCAGTATTTT	CASSLAPQGGPDTQYF	TRBV7-2	TRBJ2-3	16	NA	NA
TGTGCCAGCATTAGGACAGGCTATGGCTACACCTTC	CASIRTGYGYTF	TRBV2	TRBJ1-2	12	NA	TRBD1
TGCAGCGTCCCAGGCGGGACAGGGGTTGACTATGGCTACACCTTC	CSVPGGTGVDYGYTF	TRBV29-1	TRBJ1-2	15	NA	TRBD1
TGTGCCTGGGACAGGGGGCAGGTTGGCAATCAGCCCCAGCATTTT	CAWDRGQVGNQPQHF	TRBV30	TRBJ1-5	15	NA	TRBD1
TGTGCCAGCAGCTTGGCCAGTCTAGCGGGGGGCTACACAGATACGCAGTATTTT	CASSLASLAGGYTDTQYF	TRBV5-6	TRBJ2-3	18	NA	TRBD2
TGCGCCAGCAGCCGGGACAGGGCGGGGGAGCAGTACTTC	CASSRDRAGEQYF	TRBV10-1	TRBJ2-7	13	NA	TRBD1
TGTGCCAGCAGCTACCTTACGGGACAGGGTCAGCCCCAGCATTTT	CASSYLTGQGQPQHF	TRBV5-8	TRBJ1-5	15	once	TRBD1